A single T cell receptor beta chain is shown here with its context. The antigen is undetermined. The entry originates in a study of cytomegalovirus exposure and HLA in healthy donors. Study results and limitations: Many donors shared some public TCRs, even though most TCR sequences were rare.

Germline CDR1 MNHEY, CDR2 SVGAGI. CDR3 length: 13 residues. V was cut by 10 bases and J by 2 bases, with 15 bases left in between. The method was immunoSEQ multiplex PCR; TCRdb's version includes in-frame clones alone and lacks a portion of them. The repertoire consists of about 360,000 clones, with 86% occurring once and the leading ten covering 0.83%. The chain links TRBV6-5 to TRBJ2-7; possible D gene TRBD2, 6 bases. This sequence was found in a woman aged 18-29 years in good health and CMV-seronegative. Sequenced material: PBMCs. CDR3 nucleotide sequence: TGTGCCACCACCAGGAGGGAGGCCTACGAGCAGTACTTC. This translates into CATTRREAYEQYF.